These T cell receptor beta chains were read from a single sample in a study of blood T cells in healthy people across ages. TCRdb called the 5' RACE reads again in MiXCR, with one record for every CDR3 protein. Counted here are some 760,000 distinct CDR3 sequences, around 25% occurring once; the ten biggest clones make up 8% to 10%. This same sample was also taken into another study, of T cells of mothers and their children.

The material sequenced was blood. Every receptor here comes from a boy aged 5-17 years in good health. CDR3s include the opening cysteine and the closing phenylalanine or tryptophan. Fields, in order: V gene, clone size, D gene, CDR3 length, J gene, CDR3 DNA, CDR3 protein. D genes are given only for firm matches. Some rows have no size entry. The others give once, few or many, or a class for an expanded clone.

TRBV7-3	.	.	14	TRBJ2-5	TGTGCCAGCAGCTTAATGGCCGACGCGGAGACCCAGTACTTC	CASSLMADAETQYF
TRBV7-3	.	TRBD1	15	TRBJ2-3	TGTGCCAGCAGCTTAACCCCACAGGGGACAGATACGCAGTATTTT	CASSLTPQGTDTQYF
TRBV5-6	.	.	13	TRBJ2-7	TGTGCCAGCAGCTGGGATAAGTCCTACGAGCAGTACTTC	CASSWDKSYEQYF
TRBV28	few	TRBD2	16	TRBJ2-5	TGTGCCAGCAGTTTAAGCGCTGGAGCGGGAGTTGAGACCCAGTACTTC	CASSLSAGAGVETQYF
TRBV25-1	few	.	12	TRBJ1-2	TGTGCCAGCAGTGAATTTGGGAGCGGCTACACCTTC	CASSEFGSGYTF
TRBV20-1	.	TRBD2	15	TRBJ2-7	TGCAGTGCTAGAGATGGAGGTAGCGGGTCCTACGAGCAGTACTTC	CSARDGGSGSYEQYF
TRBV15	.	.	14	TRBJ2-5	TGTGCCACCAGCATGGGACGGCCCCAAGAGACCCAGTACTTC	CATSMGRPQETQYF
TRBV29-1	few	TRBD1	11	TRBJ2-7	TGCAGCGTTAGACAGGGAGCCGAGCAGTACTTC	CSVRQGAEQYF
TRBV7-9	.	.	15	TRBJ2-7	TGTGCCAGCAGCTTTAGGAGCCAGGACTCCTACGAGCAGTACTTC	CASSFRSQDSYEQYF
TRBV2	many	TRBD2	16	TRBJ2-5	TGTGCCAGCAGGCGGACTAGCGGGGGACGGGGAGAGACCCAGTACTTC	CASRRTSGGRGETQYF
TRBV28	.	TRBD2	15	TRBJ2-1	TGTGCCAGCAGTTTAGGGACTAGCGGGAAAAATGAGCAGTTCTTC	CASSLGTSGKNEQFF
TRBV3-1	few	.	15	TRBJ1-2	TGTGCCAGCAGCCAAGGACAGGATGCTAACTATGGCTACACCTTC	CASSQGQDANYGYTF
TRBV9	few	TRBD1	14	TRBJ1-1	TGTGCCAGCAGCGAGACAGGGGAGGGCACTGAAGCTTTCTTT	CASSETGEGTEAFF
TRBV28	.	TRBD1	15	TRBJ1-5	TGTGCCAGCAGCTCGGAGCCAGGGGGTAATCAGCCCCAGCATTTT	CASSSEPGGNQPQHF
TRBV6-1	.	TRBD2	15	TRBJ2-7	TGTGCCAGCAGTGAATTGCGGGGGAGCCCCTACGAGCAGTACTTC	CASSELRGSPYEQYF
TRBV7-2	few	TRBD1	14	TRBJ1-2	TGTGCCAGCAGCGCCGGACAGGGGTTGGGAGGCTACACCTTC	CASSAGQGLGGYTF
TRBV10-3	.	.	12	TRBJ2-6	TGTGCCATTAGCGATGGGGCCAACGTCCTGACTTTC	CAISDGANVLTF
TRBV4-1	.	.	15	TRBJ2-3	TGCGCCAGCAGCCAAGCTGGGGATCTAGGGGATACGCAGTATTTT	CASSQAGDLGDTQYF
TRBV19	few	.	13	TRBJ2-5	TGTGCCAGTACACCTCCAGACCAAGAGACCCAGTACTTC	CASTPPDQETQYF
TRBV28	.	TRBD2	16	TRBJ2-7	TGTGCCAGCAGCTGGGCCGGGACTAGCGGTTCCTACGAGCAGTACTTC	CASSWAGTSGSYEQYF
TRBV12-3/TRBV12-4	.	TRBD1	15	TRBJ2-3	TGTGCCAGCAGTGAGGGGGCTGTGAGCACAGATACGCAGTATTTT	CASSEGAVSTDTQYF
TRBV2	few	TRBD2	14	TRBJ2-5	TGTGCCAGCAGCTACGTTAGCGGGGGAGAGACCCAGTACTTC	CASSYVSGGETQYF
TRBV4-1	few	.	13	TRBJ1-6	TGCGCCAGCAGCCAAGAGAGGGGATCACCCCTCCACTTT	CASSQERGSPLHF
TRBV6-5	few	TRBD1	15	TRBJ2-5	TGTGCCAGCAGTCTAATGACAGGGGAGATCGGGACCCAGTACTTC	CASSLMTGEIGTQYF
TRBV29-1	few	.	13	TRBJ2-1	TGCAGCGGCCTAGGTGGCTCCTACAATGAGCAGTTCTTC	CSGLGGSYNEQFF
TRBV2	few	TRBD2	16	TRBJ2-7	TGTGCCAGCAGTAAGGGACTATACGCCGACTCCTACGAGCAGTACTTC	CASSKGLYADSYEQYF
TRBV4-3	few	.	16	TRBJ1-1	TGCGCCAGCAGCCAAGCCCGGTGGGGGGGAAACACTGAAGCTTTCTTT	CASSQARWGGNTEAFF
TRBV12-3/TRBV12-4	few	.	14	TRBJ2-7	TGTGCCAGCAGTTTGGAGGGGGCCCCCTACGAGCAGTACTTC	CASSLEGAPYEQYF
TRBV12-3/TRBV12-4	few	TRBD2	15	TRBJ2-7	TGTGCCAGCAGTCGACTAGCGGGGGCCGCTAGCGAGCAGTACTTC	CASSRLAGAASEQYF
TRBV20-1	few	.	13	TRBJ1-1	TGCAGTGCTATAGTGACAGGGAACACTGAAGCTTTCTTT	CSAIVTGNTEAFF
TRBV14	.	TRBD2	15	TRBJ2-5	TGTGCCAGCAGGCAGGGACTAGCGGGAGGAGAGACCCAGTACTTC	CASRQGLAGGETQYF
TRBV3-1	.	.	15	TRBJ2-4	TGTGCCAGCAGCCACCTCGCAGGGGCCAAAAACATTCAGTACTTC	CASSHLAGAKNIQYF